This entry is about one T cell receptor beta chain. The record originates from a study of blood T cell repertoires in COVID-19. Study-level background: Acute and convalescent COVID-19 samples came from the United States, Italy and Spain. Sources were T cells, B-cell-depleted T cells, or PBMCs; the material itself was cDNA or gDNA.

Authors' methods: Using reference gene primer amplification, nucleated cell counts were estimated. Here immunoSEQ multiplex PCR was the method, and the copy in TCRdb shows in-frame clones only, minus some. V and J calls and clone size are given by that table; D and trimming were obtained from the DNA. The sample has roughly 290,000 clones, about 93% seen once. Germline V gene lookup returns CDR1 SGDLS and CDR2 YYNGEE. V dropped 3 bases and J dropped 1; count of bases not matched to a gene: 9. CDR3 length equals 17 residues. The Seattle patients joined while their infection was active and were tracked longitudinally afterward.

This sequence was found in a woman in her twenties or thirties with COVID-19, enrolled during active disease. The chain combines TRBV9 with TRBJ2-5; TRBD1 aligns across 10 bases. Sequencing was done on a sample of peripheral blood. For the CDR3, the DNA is TGTGCCAGCAGCGGACAGGGGGCAAAGGCCGGCCAAGAGACCCAGTACTTC. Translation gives CASSGQGAKAGQETQYF.